The rows below give T cell receptor beta chains drawn from one sample of a study of blood T cell repertoires in COVID-19. Generated by immunoSEQ multiplex PCR, the TCRdb table keeps only in-frame clones and is missing some. Counted here are tens of thousands of clones, 70% to 90% occurring once; the ten biggest clones make up approximately 5.8%. Sequenced material: peripheral blood. All receptors come from a woman of 80 years or more with active COVID-19. Each CDR3 is given without its conserved first and last residue.

j_gene | v_gene | len | CDR3aa
TRBJ2-2 | TRBV11-3 | 12 | ASSLDTNTGELF
TRBJ2-3 | TRBV9 | 13 | ASSVTPTGTDTQY
TRBJ1-1 | TRBV6-5 | 12 | ASRSVTGTPRAF
TRBJ2-5 | TRBV5-4 | 11 | ASSPSTMETQY
TRBJ2-5 | TRBV5-1 | 11 | ASSLGRVETQY
TRBJ2-1 | TRBV7-2 | 13 | ASSLGGPSYNEQF
TRBJ2-7 | TRBV29-1 | 9 | SVERDRGEY
TRBJ2-1 | TRBV14 | 13 | ASSQEPRGKGEQF
TRBJ2-2 | TRBV6-5 | 13 | ATKDPRGNTGELF
TRBJ2-7 | TRBV7-9 | 13 | ASSFGLGVSYEQY
TRBJ2-3 | TRBV2 | 15 | ASSHPGTSDLTDTQY
TRBJ2-2 | TRBV5-1 | 13 | ASSKEVLGTGELF
TRBJ1-2 | TRBV27 | 12 | ASSLSTAFYGYT
TRBJ1-2 | TRBV6-5 | 11 | ASSYLSVFGYT
TRBJ2-7 | TRBV6-5 | 13 | ASRLRVLITYEQY
TRBJ2-7 | TRBV18 | 13 | ASSPRGTALYEQY
TRBJ2-1 | TRBV9 | 12 | ASSGGQRYNEQF
TRBJ2-7 | TRBV5-1 | 14 | AWGGGGGDRAYEQY
TRBJ2-5 | TRBV6-5 | 14 | ASSYGMVRAQETQY
TRBJ2-7 | TRBV9 | 13 | ASSVASGTTYEQY
TRBJ2-3 | TRBV18 | 12 | ASSRTSGRDTQY
TRBJ2-5 | TRBV4-3 | 14 | ASSQYPPLVVETQY
TRBJ2-5 | TRBV11-3 | 12 | ASSHRDRQETQY
TRBJ2-5 | TRBV5-5 | 15 | ASRLVGLGEGQETQY
TRBJ2-7 | TRBV28 | 12 | ASSQGGSRYEQY
TRBJ2-3 | TRBV27 | 13 | ASSLEDSHTDTQY
TRBJ2-4 | TRBV4-1 | 14 | ASSQGRGKSENIQY
TRBJ2-7 | TRBV28 | 11 | ASKRDRVGEQY
TRBJ1-5 | TRBV11-2 | 11 | ASSLEPGQPQH
TRBJ2-1 | TRBV9 | 16 | ASSPIGYSGGPYNEQF
TRBJ2-7 | TRBV2 | 12 | ASSRDRDTYEQY
TRBJ1-2 | TRBV6-6 | 15 | ASSPPAGTASNYGYT
TRBJ1-1 | TRBV6-5 | 13 | ASSYVGVGRAEAF
TRBJ1-1 | TRBV5-1 | 11 | ASSLQGNTEAF
TRBJ2-1 | TRBV7-3 | 13 | ASSLAAGGLNEQF
TRBJ1-6 | TRBV19 | 12 | ASSGGNYNSPLH
TRBJ2-5 | TRBV11-2 | 15 | ASSLDRPSGAGETQY
TRBJ2-3 | TRBV7-3 | 11 | ASSPRRADTQY